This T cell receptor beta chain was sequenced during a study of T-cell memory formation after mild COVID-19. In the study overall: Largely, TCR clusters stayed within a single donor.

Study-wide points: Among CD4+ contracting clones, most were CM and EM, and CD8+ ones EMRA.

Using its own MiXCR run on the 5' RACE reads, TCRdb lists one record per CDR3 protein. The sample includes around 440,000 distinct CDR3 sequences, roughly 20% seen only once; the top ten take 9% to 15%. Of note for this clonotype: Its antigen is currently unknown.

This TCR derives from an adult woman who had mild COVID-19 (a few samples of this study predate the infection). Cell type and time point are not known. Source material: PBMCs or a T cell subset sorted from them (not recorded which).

CDR3 region: CASSFRTSGSAGELFF. CDR3 coding DNA: TGTGCCAGCAGTTTCCGGACCAGCGGGAGCGCCGGGGAGCTGTTTTTT. The chain has TRBV6-5 and TRBJ2-2; 8 nucleotides align to TRBD2. The junction had 10 bases not matched to a gene; V was cut back by 4 bases and J by 6 bases. This CDR3 is 16 amino acids long. CDR1 is MNHEY, CDR2 SVGAGI, per germline.